This entry lists 27 T cell receptor beta chains sequenced from one sample in a study of blood T cells in healthy people across ages. Using a J-beta primer mix together with a sample-barcoded 5' primer, a second PCR was run for about 6 to 12 cycles. TCRdb re-derived calls from the 5' RACE reads in MiXCR, one entry per CDR3 protein. The sample carries about 1,800,000 distinct CDR3 sequences, 28% recorded once. Specimen: blood. The receptors here all came from a woman aged 25 to 39 in good health.

This clonotype was observed a handful of times. This CDR3 is CASSTSDSPLHF. CDR3 nucleotides: TGTGCCAGCAGCACCTCTGATTCACCCCTCCACTTT. The V and J genes are TRBV12-3 or TRBV12-4 and TRBJ1-6, with no clear D. CDR3 length equals 12 residues. Trimming removed 6 bases from V and 8 bases from J, with 8 bases in between.

This rearrangement joins TRBV7-2 to TRBJ2-7, with 7 bases fitting TRBD2. Germline assignment: CDR1 SGHTA and CDR2 FQGNSA. There are 15 residues in the CDR3. The J segment lost 3 bases and the V segment lost 5 bases, leaving 10 bases of the junction unmatched. CDR3 sequence reads: CASSLAGDLIYEQYF. CDR3 coding DNA: TGTGCCAGCAGCCTCGCGGGAGACCTTATCTACGAGCAGTACTTC.

This clonotype was counted only a few times. This chain links TRBV7-6 with TRBJ1-2; D may be TRBD1 (6 bases). CDR3 length equals 17 residues. The ends were cut back, 1 base at V and 3 bases at J, with 18 bases in the middle. The germline gives CDR1 SGHVS, CDR2 FNYEAQ. CDR3 sequence (DNA): TGTGCCAGCAGCTTAGTGGGCAGGGGCGCGGGGTACTATGGCTACACCTTC. This encodes CASSLVGRGAGYYGYTF.

V and J are TRBV5-4 and TRBJ1-6; D gene ambiguous. Trimming shortened V by 2 bases and J by 14 bases, and 14 bases separated the two germline ends. This CDR3 region has 13 residues. Germline assignment: CDR1 SGHNT and CDR2 YYREEE (reference sequence). In DNA, the CDR3 is TGTGCCAGCAGCTTCATGCCCCTTGGGGCCCTCCACTTT. It encodes CASSFMPLGALHF.

The table lists this clonotype with a few counts. This chain joins TRBV18 and TRBJ2-7, with 9 nucleotides matching TRBD1. The V gene end was trimmed by 5 bases and the J gene end by 3 bases; junction bases not matched to a gene: 8. The CDR3 length is 15 residues. The germline CDR1 and CDR2 sequences are KGHSH and LQKENI. This CDR3 reads CASSSVGTGRYEQYF. In DNA, the CDR3 is TGTGCCAGCTCATCGGTCGGGACAGGGCGCTACGAGCAGTACTTC.

At least ten counts were recorded for this clonotype. J is TRBJ1-4 and V is TRBV5-6, with 8 nucleotides matching TRBD1. Per the germline V gene, CDR1 is SGHDT and CDR2 is YYEEEE. The CDR3 is 14 residues long. J was trimmed by 8 bases and V by 2 bases; bases with no gene match: 5. The CDR3 region has the DNA TGTGCCAGCAGCTTAACAGGGGGATACGAAAAACTGTTTTTT. Its protein product is CASSLTGGYEKLFF.

This clonotype has only a few counts. The V call is TRBV20-1, the J call TRBJ2-1; 9 bases are shared with TRBD2. Germline CDR1 is DFQATT and CDR2 is SNEGSKA (reference sequence). The CDR3 length is 14 residues. V shed 3 bases, J shed 8 bases, and the junction held 8 bases outside the gene matches. DNA for the CDR3: TGCAGTGCTAGGAAGAGCGGGAGGACGGATGAGCAGTTCTTC. This encodes CSARKSGRTDEQFF.

This clonotype appeared a few times. The chain couples TRBV20-1 to TRBJ2-3, with D uncertain. This CDR3 comprises 12 residues. Trimming cost V 5 bases and J 4 bases, with 10 bases left between them. Germline V gene lookup returns CDR1 DFQATT and CDR2 SNEGSKA (reference sequence). CDR3 DNA: TGCAGTGCTGGGCAGGATTCAGATACGCAGTATTTT. It specifies CSAGQDSDTQYF.

This chain connects TRBV28 to TRBJ2-1; TRBD1 aligns across 9 bases. The germline V gene encodes CDR1 MDHEN and CDR2 SYDVKM. The V gene end was trimmed by 6 bases and the J gene end by 6 bases; junction bases not matched to a gene: 9. This CDR3 has 15 residues. The CDR3 here is CASSRGQGRGNEQFF. The CDR3 DNA reads TGTGCCAGCAGCCGGGGACAGGGACGGGGCAATGAGCAGTTCTTC. The full variable domain, with the rest looked up from reference TRBV28 and TRBJ2-1, is DVKVTQSSRYLVKRTGEKVFLECVQDMDHENMFWYRQDPGLGLRLIYFSYDVKMKEKGDIPEGYSVSREKKERFSLILESASTNQTSMYLCASSRGQGRGNEQFFGPGTRLTVL.

The chain has TRBV5-1 and TRBJ2-7; tentatively, D is TRBD1 (6 bases). Trimming stripped 2 bases from V and 6 bases from J, with 15 bases between. CDR3 length: 14 residues. From germline, CDR1 is SGHRS and CDR2 YFSETQ. In DNA form, the CDR3 reads TGCGCCAGCAGCTTACAGGGAGACGACTGCGAGCAGTACTTC. Residues: CASSLQGDDCEQYF.

In this sample, this clonotype turned up a few times. As DNA, the CDR3 is TGCAGTGCCAAGGGTTTAGGAGTGTACGAGCAGTACTTC. Protein sequence: CSAKGLGVYEQYF. The chain combines TRBV20-1 with TRBJ2-7; D remains unclear. Trimming took off 6 bases at V and 4 bases at J, with 16 bases between the two ends. The CDR3 is made up of 13 amino acids. Germline CDR1 reads DFQATT; CDR2 reads SNEGSKA (reference sequence).

The chain recombines TRBV20-1 with TRBJ1-1; TRBD1 is a possible D gene (5 bases). The germline V and J ends were trimmed by 4 bases and 1 base, with 10 bases remaining between them. CDR3 length equals 13 residues. CDR1 and CDR2 (germline): DFQATT, SNEGSKA (reference sequence). The CDR3 DNA follows: TGCAGTGCTAAGGATGACAGGAACACTGAAGCTTTCTTT. Translation gives CSAKDDRNTEAFF.

This clonotype was seen more than once but under ten times. The chain couples TRBV20-1 to TRBJ1-2; D possibly corresponds to TRBD1 (5 bases). V dropped 5 bases and J dropped 0 bases, with 16 bases sitting between them. This CDR3 has 15 amino acids. Germline V CDR1 and CDR2: DFQATT, SNEGSKA (reference sequence). CDR3 sequence reads: CSAPPQGLTNYGYTF. CDR3 sequence (DNA): TGCAGTGCTCCCCCGCAGGGCCTGACTAACTATGGCTACACCTTC.

This chain connects TRBV10-1 to TRBJ2-3, with 10 bases identical to TRBD2. Germline V gene sequence: CDR1 WNHNN, CDR2 SYGVQD (reference sequence). The CDR3 has 15 residues. Trimming cost V 0 bases and J 7 bases; bases outside gene matches: 4. CDR3 sequence reads: CASSESSSGGNTQYF. The CDR3 nucleotides are TGCGCCAGCAGTGAGTCGTCTAGCGGGGGCAATACGCAGTATTTT.

The chain joins TRBV6-5 to TRBJ1-5, with TRBD1 as a possible D gene (6 bases). This CDR3 is built from 15 residues. Germline values: CDR1 MNHEY, CDR2 SVGAGI. The germline V and J ends were trimmed by 6 bases and 3 bases, with 15 bases remaining between them. CDR3 sequence reads: CASSRGGVDNQPQHF. As DNA, the CDR3 is TGTGCCAGCAGCCGAGGGGGGGTTGACAATCAGCCCCAGCATTTT.

Notes on this clonotype: This may be a read error, as it is one base from a much larger clone. The chain employs TRBV20-1 and TRBJ2-1; 13 bases are a match to TRBD2. The J call may not be correct, given that the DNA end is closer to TRBJ2-7. From germline, CDR1 is DFQATT and CDR2 SNEGSKA (reference sequence). This CDR3 contains 14 residues. As DNA, the CDR3 is TGCAGTGCTAGGGGGACTAGCGGGACTAATGAGCAGTACTTC. Amino acid sequence: CSARGTSGTNEQYF.

The CDR3 reads CASSPRGQAEKLFF. CDR3 nucleotide sequence: TGTGCCAGCTCACCCAGGGGACAGGCTGAAAAACTGTTTTTT. The genes are TRBV18 and TRBJ1-4, with 8 positions matching TRBD1. CDR1 is KGHSH, CDR2 LQKENI, per germline. The CDR3 has 14 amino acids. The V and J ends lost 3 bases and 7 bases, in that order; junction bases with no gene match: 4.

This clonotype was recorded at least ten times. The chain carries TRBV7-2 and TRBJ2-7; 15 bases line up with TRBD2. The junction had 4 bases not matched to a gene; V was cut back by 1 base and J by 6 bases. The germline gives CDR1 SGHTA, CDR2 FQGNSA. The CDR3 is 16 residues long. CDR3 protein: CASSLGLGLAGGEQYF. The CDR3 DNA is TGTGCCAGCAGCTTAGGGCTGGGACTAGCGGGAGGCGAGCAGTACTTC.

As to this clonotype: Given a much more abundant clone one base away, this may be a read error. The chain carries TRBV7-3 and TRBJ2-1; the match to TRBD1 covers 8 bases. There are 16 residues in the CDR3. CDR1 is SGHTA, CDR2 FQGTGA, per germline. CDR3 sequence: CASSLILGQGANEQLF. CDR3 sequence (DNA): TGTGCCAGCAGCTTAATTCTCGGGCAGGGGGCAAATGAGCAGTTATTC. Based on the CDR3 plus reference TRBV7-3 and TRBJ2-1, the full variable domain is GAGVSQTPSNKVTEKGKYVELRCDPISGHTALYWYRQSLGQGPEFLIYFQGTGAADDSGLPNDRFFAVRPEGSVSTLKIQRTERGDSAVYLCASSLILGQGANEQLFGPGTRLTVL.

The rearrangement joins TRBV20-1 to TRBJ2-5, with TRBD2 identical over 8 bases. J was trimmed by 5 bases and V by 1 base; bases with no gene match: 15. Germline CDR1 and CDR2: DFQATT and SNEGSKA (reference sequence). The CDR3 has 17 amino acids. The CDR3 spells CSARGPLDRGGWETQYF. In DNA form, the CDR3 reads TGCAGTGCTAGAGGCCCTCTTGACCGGGGGGGTTGGGAGACCCAGTACTTC.

J is TRBJ2-7 and V is TRBV20-1; D possibly matches TRBD1 or TRBD2 (5 bases each). Germline values: CDR1 DFQATT, CDR2 SNEGSKA (reference sequence). The CDR3 contains 15 residues. Trimming stripped 3 bases from V and 4 bases from J, with 19 bases between. CDR3 loop: CSARTMGDLGYEQYF. Written as DNA, the CDR3 is TGCAGTGCTAGGACCATGGGGGATTTGGGTTACGAGCAGTACTTC.

The rearrangement links TRBV7-4 to TRBJ2-7; TRBD1 agrees at 9 bases. Germline loops: CDR1 SGHVT, CDR2 SQSDAQ. V was pared by 2 bases and J by 4 bases, with 6 bases of the junction left unmatched. This CDR3 comprises 15 residues. This CDR3 is CASSLLGTGCYEQYF. CDR3 bases: TGTGCCAGCAGCTTATTGGGGACAGGGTGTTACGAGCAGTACTTC.

With regard to this clonotype: One junction end disagrees with the germline gene, perhaps due to a read error. V usage is TRBV6-6 and J usage is TRBJ1-4; D uncertain. The germline V gene encodes CDR1 MNHNY and CDR2 SVGAGI (reference sequence). This CDR3 has 14 residues. The CDR3 is CTSSGEKANEKLFF. The CDR3 DNA sequence: TGTACCAGCAGCGGGGAAAAGGCTAATGAAAAACTGTTTTTT.

This clonotype was seen at least ten times. V usage is TRBV11-2 and J usage is TRBJ1-2; the match to TRBD1 covers 7 bases. With 3 bases clipped from V and 6 bases from J, the junction kept 4 bases outside the gene matches. The germline gives CDR1 SGHAT, CDR2 FQNNGV. The CDR3 is made up of 13 amino acids. The CDR3 DNA sequence: TGTGCCAGCAGCTTCCGGGACAGCGATGGCTACACCTTC. Translated: CASSFRDSDGYTF. Full variable domain (outside the CDR3, taken from reference TRBV11-2 and TRBJ1-2): EAGVAQSPRYKIIEKRQSVAFWCNPISGHATLYWYQQILGQGPKLLIQFQNNGVVDDSQLPKDRFSAERLKGVDSTLKIQPAKLEDSAVYLCASSFRDSDGYTFGSGTRLTVV.

With regard to this clonotype: It may be a read error: a sequence one base away is much more abundant. The chain has TRBV6-8 and TRBJ2-7, with D possibly being TRBD2 (6 bases). The V gene's germline CDR1 is MNHGY and CDR2 SAAAGT. This CDR3 spans 16 amino acids. V dropped 3 bases and J dropped 5 bases, with 20 bases sitting between them. CDR3 residues: CASSYSGVPRVDEQYF. The CDR3 coding sequence is TGTGCCAGCAGTTATTCGGGGGTTCCTAGGGTGGACGAGCAGTACTTC.

This rearrangement joins TRBV15 to TRBJ2-7; D ambiguous. Trimming removed 0 bases from V and 2 bases from J, with 8 bases in between. Germline CDR1 and CDR2: LNHNV and YYDKDF (reference sequence). The CDR3 has 14 residues. The CDR3 loop reads CATSRDKGPYEQYF. In DNA form, the CDR3 reads TGTGCCACCAGCAGAGATAAAGGGCCCTACGAGCAGTACTTC.

There are a few counts of this clonotype. The gene calls are TRBV20-1 and TRBJ1-6; 9 bases fit TRBD1. The germline V gene encodes CDR1 DFQATT and CDR2 SNEGSKA (reference sequence). The CDR3 has 14 amino acids. Trimming cost V 6 bases and J 10 bases; bases outside gene matches: 10. The CDR3 nucleotides are TGCAGTGCCCGGCCGGGACAGGGAGTCTCACCCCTCCACTTT. Translation gives CSARPGQGVSPLHF.